Below are 10 T cell receptor beta chains sequenced from a single sample in a study of T cell repertoires in aging, cancer and after chemotherapy. The template was genomic DNA from peripheral blood, not RNA. Rearranged V-D-J TRB sequences were amplified with a mixed TRB-A/B primer pool. TCRdb re-called the multiplex PCR reads through MiXCR, storing one row per CDR3 protein. The table lists 6,500 to 9,500 distinct CDR3 sequences, 25% of them singletons. Sequenced material: blood. The receptors shown here come from a human donor with a blood cancer.

Ten or more counts support this clonotype. The chain links TRBV7-2 to TRBJ2-2; no definite D call. V dropped 5 bases and J dropped 2 bases, with 6 bases sitting between them. There are 13 residues in the CDR3. CDR1 and CDR2 (germline): SGHTA, FQGNSA. The CDR3 sequence: CASSKLNTGELFF. CDR3 bases: TGTGCCAGCAGCAAATTAAACACCGGGGAGCTGTTTTTT.

J is TRBJ2-6 and V is TRBV6-2 or TRBV6-3; 11 positions agree with TRBD2. Germline V lookup: CDR1 MNHEY, CDR2 SVGEGT. This CDR3 comprises 16 residues. Losses at the gene ends were 5 bases for V and 2 bases for J; bases not matched to a gene: 2. In nucleotides, the CDR3 is TGTGCCAGCAGTAATAGCGGGAGGGCTGGGGCCAACGTCCTGACTTTC. Its protein is CASSNSGRAGANVLTF.

The chain carries TRBV5-1 and TRBJ2-3; a weak D match, TRBD2 (6 bases). The germline gives CDR1 SGHRS, CDR2 YFSETQ. The ends were cut back, 8 bases at V and 2 bases at J, with 15 bases in the middle. The CDR3 has 14 residues. The CDR3 here is CASAPRGFTDTQYF. The CDR3 DNA is TGCGCCAGTGCGCCCCGGGGGTTCACAGATACGCAGTATTTT.

By sample fraction, this clonotype is medium-sized. J is TRBJ2-3 and V is TRBV5-4; 10 nucleotides align to TRBD1. Per the germline V gene, CDR1 is SGHNT and CDR2 is YYREEE (reference sequence). With 3 bases clipped from V and 1 base from J, the junction kept 2 bases outside the gene matches. The CDR3 totals 15 residues. CDR3 sequence reads: CASSWDRGRTDTQYF. CDR3 sequence (DNA): TGTGCCAGCAGCTGGGACAGGGGCCGCACAGATACGCAGTATTTT.

In DNA form, the CDR3 reads TGTGCCAGCAGCCGACAGGGGGGGCTTGACTATGGCTACACCTTC. Its translation: CASSRQGGLDYGYTF. The rearrangement links TRBV7-2 to TRBJ1-2; 9 bases are shared with TRBD1. The germline V gene encodes CDR1 SGHTA and CDR2 FQGNSA. V shed 5 bases and J 3 bases; nucleotides not matched to a gene: 7. The CDR3 covers 15 residues.

The chain is built from TRBV12-3 or TRBV12-4 and TRBJ2-5, with 8 bases aligning to TRBD2. The V and J ends lost 3 bases and 5 bases, in that order; junction bases with no gene match: 5. The CDR3 covers 14 residues. The CDR3 DNA is TGTGCCAGCAGTTTCGGGGGGGGGACGGAGACCCAGTACTTC. It translates to CASSFGGGTETQYF.

V is TRBV7-9 and J is TRBJ2-3, with TRBD1 matching over 7 bases. The V and J ends lost 5 bases and 9 bases, in that order; junction bases with no gene match: 5. Germline V gives CDR1 SEHNR, CDR2 FQNEAQ (reference sequence). CDR3 length: 12 amino acids. CDR3 in amino acids: CASSRSTGTQYF. The CDR3 DNA reads as TGTGCCAGCAGCCGATCGACAGGGACGCAGTATTTT.

Only a few counts were recorded for this clonotype. The V gene is TRBV10-3, the J gene TRBJ2-5, with TRBD2 as a possible D gene (5 bases). V was cut by 3 bases and J by 5 bases, with 13 bases left in between. Germline loops: CDR1 ENHRY, CDR2 SYGVKD. The CDR3 loop spans 14 amino acids. The CDR3 coding sequence is TGTGCCATCAGTGACTCAGGAGGATCGGAGACCCAGTACTTC. It specifies CAISDSGGSETQYF.

This clonotype is classed as medium-sized. The junction differs from germline at one of its ends, possibly a read error. The V and J genes are TRBV13 and TRBJ2-3; D perhaps matches TRBD2 (7 bases). Germline V CDR1 and CDR2: PRHDT, FYEKMQ (reference sequence). The CDR3 has 15 residues. The CDR3 DNA reads as TGTGCCAGCAGCGTAGGTAGGGGGGGCGCAGATACGCAGTATTTT. Translated: CASSVGRGGADTQYF.

Remarks on this clonotype: Sequence at one end of the junction differs from germline and may be a read error. V gene TRBV6-6 combines with J gene TRBJ2-4; the match to TRBD1 covers 10 bases. Per the germline V gene, CDR1 is MNHNY and CDR2 is SVGAGI (reference sequence). This CDR3 is 18 amino acids long. The DNA of the CDR3 is TGTGCCAGAAGTTCTTCTCGCCGTCCCGACAGGGGGCTCAACATTCAGTACTTC. This encodes CARSSSRRPDRGLNIQYF.